This T cell receptor (beta chain) is drawn from a study of human T cells and chemical hapten exposure. Time point meaning: patch test 2, 6 weeks after DPC sensitization. Treatment indicated: therapeutic diphenylcyclopropenone sensitization with weekly scalp DPC. Unfractionated whole blood yielded the extracted total RNA. Participating donors were patients with alopecia, aged 18 to 70 years, considered appropriate candidates for DPC. Unique molecular identifiers were affixed to discrete cDNA molecules within the library. In TCRdb, the RACE reads were re-called with MiXCR into one record per CDR3 protein. This sample has tens of thousands of distinct CDR3 sequences; roughly 10% occur once, and the top ten carry 13% to 15%. Study-wide findings and caveats: Controls had significantly fewer large CDR3 similarity clusters than were formed by expanded TCRs. There was alopecia in the donors, so their immune response may differ from that of healthy people.

There are a few counts of this clonotype. Its antigen is currently unknown. The CDR3 contains 17 residues. This sample comprised whole blood, obtained in connection with sensitization to the hapten diphenylcyclopropenone (DPC). The chain joins TRBV1 to TRBJ2-5; the D call of TRBD1 is as the table states it, not checked on the DNA. TRBV1 is designated a pseudogene. This receptor was identified in a woman aged 30 to 39 with alopecia areata. Some clones in this sample may be carry-over from other donors' samples. The CDR3 DNA sequence: TGCACCAGCAGCCAAGAGAACGGCGGGGGGTCACAAGAGACCCAGTACTTC. Translation gives CTSSQENGGGSQETQYF.